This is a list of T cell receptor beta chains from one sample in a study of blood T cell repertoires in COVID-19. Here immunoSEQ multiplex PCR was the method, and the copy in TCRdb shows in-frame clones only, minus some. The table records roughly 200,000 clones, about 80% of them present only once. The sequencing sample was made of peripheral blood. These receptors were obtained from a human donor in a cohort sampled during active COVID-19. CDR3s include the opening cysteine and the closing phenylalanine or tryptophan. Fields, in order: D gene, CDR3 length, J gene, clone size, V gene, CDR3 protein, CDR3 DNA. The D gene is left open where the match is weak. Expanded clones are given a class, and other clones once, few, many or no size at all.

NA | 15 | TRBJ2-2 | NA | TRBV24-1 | CATSDPSAATGELFF | TGTGCCACCAGTGACCCCTCCGCGGCGACCGGGGAGCTGTTTTTT
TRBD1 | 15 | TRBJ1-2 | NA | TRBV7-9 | CASSPSGTGGDGYTF | TGTGCCAGCAGCCCCTCCGGGACAGGGGGGGATGGCTACACCTTC
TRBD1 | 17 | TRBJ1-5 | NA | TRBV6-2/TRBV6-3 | CASSYARDRGLAQPQHF | TGTGCCAGCAGTTACGCGAGGGACAGGGGGCTGGCTCAGCCCCAGCATTTT
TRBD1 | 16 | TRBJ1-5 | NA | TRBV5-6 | CASSLLGQGSNQPQHF | TGTGCCAGCAGCTTGTTAGGACAGGGGAGCAATCAGCCCCAGCATTTT
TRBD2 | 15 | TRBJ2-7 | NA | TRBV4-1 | CASSHLGLAGYEQYF | TGCGCCAGCAGCCATCTTGGACTAGCGGGCTACGAGCAGTACTTC
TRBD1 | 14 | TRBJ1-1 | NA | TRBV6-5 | CASSYSAGQAEAFF | TGTGCCAGCAGTTACTCGGCCGGACAGGCCGAAGCTTTCTTT
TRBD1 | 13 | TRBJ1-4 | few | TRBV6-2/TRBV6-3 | CASSLTGWEKLFF | TGTGCCAGCAGCCTGACAGGGTGGGAAAAACTGTTTTTT
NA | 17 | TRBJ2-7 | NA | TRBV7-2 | CASSLVEMGVGGYEQYF | TGTGCCAGCAGCTTAGTAGAAATGGGAGTGGGGGGCTACGAGCAGTACTTC
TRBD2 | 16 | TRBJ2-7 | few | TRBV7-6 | CASSSPTSGASGEQYF | TGTGCCAGCAGCTCCCCTACTAGCGGGGCCTCGGGAGAGCAGTACTTC
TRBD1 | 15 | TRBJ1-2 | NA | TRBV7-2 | CASSYSGQGAYGYTF | TGTGCCAGCAGCTATTCCGGACAGGGGGCGTATGGCTACACCTTC
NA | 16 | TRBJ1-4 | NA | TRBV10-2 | CASSFTGSSTNEKLFF | TGCGCCAGCAGTTTTACAGGGAGTTCGACTAATGAAAAACTGTTTTTT
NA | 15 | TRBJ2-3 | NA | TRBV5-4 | CASSLESGGTDTQYF | TGTGCCAGCAGCTTGGAGTCAGGCGGCACAGATACGCAGTATTTT
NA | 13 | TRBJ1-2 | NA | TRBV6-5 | CASSQTPSYGYTF | TGTGCCAGCAGCCAAACTCCTAGCTATGGCTACACCTTC
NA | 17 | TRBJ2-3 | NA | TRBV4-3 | CASSQVFDSPNRDTQYF | TGCGCCAGCAGCCAAGTTTTCGACAGCCCCAATAGGGATACGCAGTATTTT
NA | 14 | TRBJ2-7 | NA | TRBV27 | CASSLGRLPYEQYF | TGTGCCAGCAGTTTAGGGCGACTACCCTACGAGCAGTACTTC
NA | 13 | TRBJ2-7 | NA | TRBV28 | CASSPGGIDEQYF | TGTGCCAGCAGCCCCGGGGGAATAGACGAGCAGTACTTC
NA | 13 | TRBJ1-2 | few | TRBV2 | CASSSGEGYGYTF | TGTGCCAGCAGTTCAGGGGAGGGCTATGGCTACACCTTC
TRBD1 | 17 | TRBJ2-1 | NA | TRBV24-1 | CATSDPRTGGSYNEQFF | TGTGCCACCAGTGATCCGCGGACAGGGGGCTCCTACAATGAGCAGTTCTTC
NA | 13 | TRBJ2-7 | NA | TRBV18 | CASSPQRGYEQYF | TGTGCCAGCTCACCACAAAGGGGCTACGAGCAGTACTTC
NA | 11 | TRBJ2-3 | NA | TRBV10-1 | CASSESSSQYF | TGCGCCAGCAGTGAGTCTAGCTCGCAGTATTTT
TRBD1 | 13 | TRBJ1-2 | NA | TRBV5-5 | CASSLTGDYGYTF | TGTGCCAGCAGCTTGACAGGGGACTATGGCTACACCTTC
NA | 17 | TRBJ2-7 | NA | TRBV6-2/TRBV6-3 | CASSYSISSMSSYEQYF | TGTGCCAGCAGTTACTCGATTTCCTCGATGAGCTCCTACGAGCAGTACTTC
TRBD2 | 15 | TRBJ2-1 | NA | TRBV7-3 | CASSMGTSSYNEQFF | TGTGCCAGCAGCATGGGGACTAGTTCCTACAATGAGCAGTTCTTC
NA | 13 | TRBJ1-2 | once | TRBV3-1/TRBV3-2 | CASSPSGAYGYTF | TGTGCCAGCAGCCCGAGTGGGGCCTATGGCTACACCTTC
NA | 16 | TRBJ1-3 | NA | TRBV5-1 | CASSPQTQDSGNTIYF | TGCGCCAGCAGCCCTCAGACTCAAGACTCTGGAAACACCATATATTTT
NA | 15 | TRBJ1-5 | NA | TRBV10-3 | CAISSGGASNQPQHF | TGTGCCATCAGTTCGGGGGGGGCGAGCAATCAGCCCCAGCATTTT
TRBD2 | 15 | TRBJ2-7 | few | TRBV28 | CASSLSGSPNYEQYF | TGTGCCAGCAGTCTTAGCGGGAGCCCTAACTACGAGCAGTACTTC
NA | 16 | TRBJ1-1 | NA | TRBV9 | CASSGALVGAGTEAFF | TGTGCCAGCAGCGGAGCCTTAGTGGGGGCAGGAACTGAAGCTTTCTTT
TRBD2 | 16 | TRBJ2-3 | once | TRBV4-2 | CASSQGEAGGRDTQYF | TGTGCCAGCAGCCAAGGGGAAGCGGGGGGACGAGATACGCAGTATTTT
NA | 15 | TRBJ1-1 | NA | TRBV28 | CASSLGGWENTEAFF | TGTGCCAGCAGTTTAGGGGGGTGGGAGAACACTGAAGCTTTCTTT
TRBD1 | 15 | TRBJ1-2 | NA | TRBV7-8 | CASSPGGTGHYGYTF | TGTGCCAGCAGCCCAGGCGGGACAGGGCATTATGGCTACACCTTC
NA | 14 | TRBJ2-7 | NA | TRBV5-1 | CASSSEGLVYEQYF | TGCGCCAGCAGCTCGGAGGGGCTTGTTTACGAGCAGTACTTC
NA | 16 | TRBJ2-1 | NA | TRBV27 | CASSLSKRSSYNEQFF | TGTGCCAGCAGTTTATCAAAGCGGAGCTCCTACAATGAGCAGTTCTTC
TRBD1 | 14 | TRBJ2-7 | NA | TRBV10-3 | CAISEGTGGYEQYF | TGTGCCATCAGTGAAGGGACAGGGGGCTACGAGCAGTACTTC
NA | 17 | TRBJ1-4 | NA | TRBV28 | CASSLWGTGVPNEKLFF | TGTGCCAGCAGTTTATGGGGTACGGGGGTGCCTAATGAAAAACTGTTTTTT
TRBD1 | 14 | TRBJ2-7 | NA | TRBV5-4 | CASSFWDRAGEQYF | TGTGCCAGCAGCTTTTGGGACAGGGCTGGCGAGCAGTACTTC
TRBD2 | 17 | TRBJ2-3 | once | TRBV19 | CASSTSSGRASGDTQYF | TGTGCCAGTAGTACAAGCAGCGGGAGAGCCTCTGGGGATACGCAGTATTTT
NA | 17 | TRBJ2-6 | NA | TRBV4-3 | CASSHGKGASGANVLTF | TGCGCCAGCAGCCATGGGAAAGGGGCATCAGGGGCCAACGTCCTGACTTTC
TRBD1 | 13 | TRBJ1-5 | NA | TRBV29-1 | CSGRTGPNQPQHF | TGCAGCGGGAGGACAGGACCGAATCAGCCCCAGCATTTT
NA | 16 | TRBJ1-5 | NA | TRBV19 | CASSILTGLSNQPQHF | TGTGCCAGTAGTATCCTGACAGGCCTTAGCAATCAGCCCCAGCATTTT
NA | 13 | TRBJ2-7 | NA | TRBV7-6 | CASSARLLDEQYF | TGTGCCAGCAGCGCTCGTCTACTGGACGAGCAGTACTTC
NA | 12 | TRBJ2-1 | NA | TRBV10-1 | CASRAEGNEQFF | TGCGCCAGCAGGGCCGAGGGCAATGAGCAGTTCTTC
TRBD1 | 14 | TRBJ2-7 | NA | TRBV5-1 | CASSPDRVHNEQYF | TGCGCCAGCAGCCCAGACAGGGTCCACAACGAGCAGTACTTC
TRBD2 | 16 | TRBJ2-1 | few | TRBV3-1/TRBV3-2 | CASTPRTSGGYNEQFF | TGTGCCAGCACACCTAGAACGAGCGGGGGGTACAATGAGCAGTTCTTC
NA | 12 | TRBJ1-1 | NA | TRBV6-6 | CASSSLDTEAFF | TGTGCCAGCAGTTCCTTAGACACTGAAGCTTTCTTT
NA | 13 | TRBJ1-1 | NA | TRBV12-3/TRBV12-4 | CASSFGGNTEAFF | TGTGCCAGCAGTTTCGGGGGGAACACTGAAGCTTTCTTT
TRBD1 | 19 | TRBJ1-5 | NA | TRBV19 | CASSIDWTGPSTGNQPQHF | TGTGCCAGTAGTATAGATTGGACAGGGCCTAGCACGGGGAATCAGCCCCAGCATTTT